Below, one T cell receptor beta chain is given with its context. Its antigen is as yet unknown. 13 Jbeta primers and 60 Vbeta primers were used for the PCR. Repertoires were generated with immunoSEQ multiplex PCR, while TCRdb's copy carries only in-frame clones and drops some. This table holds around 92,000 clones, around 74% found once. The sample comes from a study of cytomegalovirus exposure and HLA in healthy donors. Study-wide points: A later analysis linked some 18,000 TCR beta sequences to HLA alleles at 0.05 false discovery rate.

Germline-derived CDR1 and CDR2 are SGDLS and YYNGEE. With 2 bases removed from V and 5 bases from J, the gap between germline ends came to 14 bases. The CDR3 consists of 15 residues. This TCR was sampled from a female donor in good health and CMV-seropositive. Specimen: PBMCs. This chain uses TRBV9 with TRBJ2-1; D possibly corresponds to TRBD1 (5 bases). As DNA, the CDR3 is TGTGCCAGCAGCGTTGGGGCTACCCTAGACAATGAGCAGTTCTTC. Its translation is CASSVGATLDNEQFF. Full variable domain (outside the CDR3, taken from reference TRBV9 and TRBJ2-1): DSGVTQTPKHLITATGQRVTLRCSPRSGDLSVYWYQQSLDQGLQFLIQYYNGEERAKGNILERFSAQQFPDLHSELNLSSLELGDSALYFCASSVGATLDNEQFFGPGTRLTVL.